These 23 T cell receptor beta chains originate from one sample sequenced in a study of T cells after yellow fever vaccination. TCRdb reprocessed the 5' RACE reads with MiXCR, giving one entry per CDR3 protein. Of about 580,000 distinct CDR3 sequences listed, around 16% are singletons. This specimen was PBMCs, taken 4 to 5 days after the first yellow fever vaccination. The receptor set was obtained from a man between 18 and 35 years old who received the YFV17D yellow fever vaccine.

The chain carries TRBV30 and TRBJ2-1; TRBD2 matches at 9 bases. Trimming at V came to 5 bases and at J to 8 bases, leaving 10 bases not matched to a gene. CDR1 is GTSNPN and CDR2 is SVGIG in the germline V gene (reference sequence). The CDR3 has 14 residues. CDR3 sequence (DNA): TGTGCCTGGTTACTAGCGGGTAGTAGGCATGAGCAGTTCTTC. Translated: CAWLLAGSRHEQFF. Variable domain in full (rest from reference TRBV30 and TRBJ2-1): SQTIHQWPATLVQPVGSPLSLECTVEGTSNPNLYWYRQAAGRGLQLLFYSVGIGQISSEVPQNLSASRPQDRQFILSSKKLLLSDSGFYLCAWLLAGSRHEQFFGPGTRLTVL.

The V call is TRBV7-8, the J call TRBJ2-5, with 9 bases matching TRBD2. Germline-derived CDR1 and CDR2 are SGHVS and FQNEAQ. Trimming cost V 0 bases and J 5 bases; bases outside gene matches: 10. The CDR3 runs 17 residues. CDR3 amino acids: CASSLALDSGGQETQYF. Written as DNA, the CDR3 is TGTGCCAGCAGCTTAGCGCTGGATAGCGGGGGCCAGGAGACCCAGTACTTC.

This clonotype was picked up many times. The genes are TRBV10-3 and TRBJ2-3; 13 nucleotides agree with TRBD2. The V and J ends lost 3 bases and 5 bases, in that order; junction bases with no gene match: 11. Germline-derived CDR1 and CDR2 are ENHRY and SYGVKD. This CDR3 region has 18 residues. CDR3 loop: CAISDHGLAGAGGDTQYF. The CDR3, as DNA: TGTGCCATCAGTGATCACGGACTAGCGGGGGCCGGGGGAGATACGCAGTATTTT.

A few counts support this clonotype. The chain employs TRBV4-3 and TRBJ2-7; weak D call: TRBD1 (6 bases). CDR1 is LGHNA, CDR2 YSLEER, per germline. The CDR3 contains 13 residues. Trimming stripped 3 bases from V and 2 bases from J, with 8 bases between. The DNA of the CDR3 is TGCGCCAGCAGCCACGGACAGACCTACGAGCAGTACTTC. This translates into CASSHGQTYEQYF.

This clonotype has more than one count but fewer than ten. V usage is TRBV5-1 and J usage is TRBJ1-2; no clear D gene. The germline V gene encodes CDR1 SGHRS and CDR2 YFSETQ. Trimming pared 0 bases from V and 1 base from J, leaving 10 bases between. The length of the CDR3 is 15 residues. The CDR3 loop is CASSLAGSNNYGYTF. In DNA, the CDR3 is TGCGCCAGCAGCTTGGCCGGCAGTAATAACTATGGCTACACCTTC.

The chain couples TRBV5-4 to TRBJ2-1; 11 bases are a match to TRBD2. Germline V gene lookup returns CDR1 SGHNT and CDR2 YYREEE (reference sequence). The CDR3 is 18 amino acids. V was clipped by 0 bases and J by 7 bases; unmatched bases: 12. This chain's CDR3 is CASSLGNLGVAGGNEQFF. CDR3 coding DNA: TGTGCCAGCAGCTTGGGGAATCTAGGTGTAGCGGGGGGGAATGAGCAGTTCTTC.

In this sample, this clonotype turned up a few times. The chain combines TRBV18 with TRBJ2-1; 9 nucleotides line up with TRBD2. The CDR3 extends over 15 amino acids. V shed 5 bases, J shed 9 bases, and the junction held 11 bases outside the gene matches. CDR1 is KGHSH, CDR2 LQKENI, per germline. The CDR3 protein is CASSGGLATDPEQFF. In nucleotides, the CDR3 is TGTGCCAGCTCAGGCGGACTAGCGACCGATCCTGAGCAGTTCTTC.

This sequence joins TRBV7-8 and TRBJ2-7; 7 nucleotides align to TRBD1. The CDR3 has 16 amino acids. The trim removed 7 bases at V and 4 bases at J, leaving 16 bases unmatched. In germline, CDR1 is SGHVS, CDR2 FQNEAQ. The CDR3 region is CASTPALAGGSYEQYF. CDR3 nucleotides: TGTGCCAGCACCCCCGCCCTGGCAGGGGGTTCGTACGAGCAGTACTTC.

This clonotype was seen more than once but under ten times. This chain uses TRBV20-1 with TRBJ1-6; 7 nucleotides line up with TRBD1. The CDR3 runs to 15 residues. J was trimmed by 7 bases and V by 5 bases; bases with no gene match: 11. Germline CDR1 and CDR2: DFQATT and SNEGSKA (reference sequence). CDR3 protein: CSAPEIGTENSPLHF. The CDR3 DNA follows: TGCAGTGCTCCGGAGATAGGGACAGAAAATTCACCCCTCCACTTT.

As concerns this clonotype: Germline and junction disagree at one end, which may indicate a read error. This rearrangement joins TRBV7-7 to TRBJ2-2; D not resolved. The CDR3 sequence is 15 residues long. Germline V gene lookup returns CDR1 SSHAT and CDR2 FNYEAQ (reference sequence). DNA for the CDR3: TGTGCTAGCAGCCCGGACCCCCAGTGGACCGGGGAGCTGTTTTTT. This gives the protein CASSPDPQWTGELFF.

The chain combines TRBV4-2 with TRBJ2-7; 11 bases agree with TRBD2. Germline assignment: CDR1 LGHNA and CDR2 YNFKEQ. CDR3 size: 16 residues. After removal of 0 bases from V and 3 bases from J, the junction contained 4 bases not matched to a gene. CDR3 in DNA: TGTGCCAGCAGCCAAGATTTGACTAGCGGGGACTACGAGCAGTACTTC. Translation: CASSQDLTSGDYEQYF.

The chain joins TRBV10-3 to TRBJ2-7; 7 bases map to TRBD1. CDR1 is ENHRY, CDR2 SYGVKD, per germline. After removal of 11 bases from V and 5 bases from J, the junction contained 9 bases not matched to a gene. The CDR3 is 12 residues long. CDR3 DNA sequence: TGTGCCGTGTCGACAGGGTCGGACGAGCAGTACTTC. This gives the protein CAVSTGSDEQYF.

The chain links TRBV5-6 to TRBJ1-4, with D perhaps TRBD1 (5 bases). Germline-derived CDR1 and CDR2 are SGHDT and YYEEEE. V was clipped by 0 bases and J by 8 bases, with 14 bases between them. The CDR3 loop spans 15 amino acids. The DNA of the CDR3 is TGTGCCAGCAGCTTGGCCCCAACTGGGACGGAAAAACTGTTTTTT. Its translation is CASSLAPTGTEKLFF.

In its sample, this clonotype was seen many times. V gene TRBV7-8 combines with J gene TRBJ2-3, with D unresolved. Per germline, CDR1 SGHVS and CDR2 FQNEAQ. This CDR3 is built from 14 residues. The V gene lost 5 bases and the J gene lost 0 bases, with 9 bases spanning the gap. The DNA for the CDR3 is TGTGCCAGCAGCCCGGGCAGTAGCACAGATACGCAGTATTTT. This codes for CASSPGSSTDTQYF.

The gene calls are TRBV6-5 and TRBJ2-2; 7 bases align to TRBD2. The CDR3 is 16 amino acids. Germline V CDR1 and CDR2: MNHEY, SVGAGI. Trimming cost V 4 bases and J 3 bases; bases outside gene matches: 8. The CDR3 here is CASSSQGGWDTGELFF. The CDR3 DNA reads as TGTGCCAGCAGTTCCCAGGGAGGGTGGGACACCGGGGAGCTGTTTTTT.

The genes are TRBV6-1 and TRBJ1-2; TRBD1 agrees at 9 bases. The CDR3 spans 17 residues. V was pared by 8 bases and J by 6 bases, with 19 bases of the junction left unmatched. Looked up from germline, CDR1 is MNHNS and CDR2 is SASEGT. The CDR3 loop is CASAPRVGTGSLDGYTF. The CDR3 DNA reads TGTGCCAGCGCCCCTCGGGTTGGGACAGGGTCCCTCGATGGCTACACCTTC.

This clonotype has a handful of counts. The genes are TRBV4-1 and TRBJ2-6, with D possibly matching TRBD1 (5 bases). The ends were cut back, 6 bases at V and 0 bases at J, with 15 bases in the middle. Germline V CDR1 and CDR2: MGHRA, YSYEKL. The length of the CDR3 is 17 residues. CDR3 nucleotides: TGCGCCAGCAGGGCAGGGTTTCTAAGCTCTGGGGCCAACGTCCTGACTTTC. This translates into CASRAGFLSSGANVLTF.

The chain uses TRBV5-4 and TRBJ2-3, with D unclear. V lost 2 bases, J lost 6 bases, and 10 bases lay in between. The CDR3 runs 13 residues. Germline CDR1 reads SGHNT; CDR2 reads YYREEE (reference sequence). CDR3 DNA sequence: TGTGCCAGCAGCTTATCGGAAGCCGATACGCAGTATTTT. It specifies CASSLSEADTQYF. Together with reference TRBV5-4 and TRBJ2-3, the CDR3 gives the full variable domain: ETGVTQSPTHLIKTRGQQVTLRCSSQSGHNTVSWYQQALGQGPQFIFQYYREEENGRGNFPPRFSGLQFPNYSSELNVNALELDDSALYLCASSLSEADTQYFGPGTRLTVL.

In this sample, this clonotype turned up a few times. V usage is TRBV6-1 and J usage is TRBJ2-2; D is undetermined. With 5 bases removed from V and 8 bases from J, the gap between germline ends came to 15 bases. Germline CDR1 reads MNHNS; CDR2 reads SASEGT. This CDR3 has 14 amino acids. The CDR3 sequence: CASSRASRAGELFF. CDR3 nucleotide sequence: TGTGCCAGCAGTCGGGCCTCCCGCGCTGGGGAGCTGTTTTTT.

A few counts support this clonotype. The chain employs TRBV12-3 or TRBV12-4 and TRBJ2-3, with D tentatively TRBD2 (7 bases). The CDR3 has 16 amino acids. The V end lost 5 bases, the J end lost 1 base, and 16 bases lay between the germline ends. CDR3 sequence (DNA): TGTGCCAGCAGTCCCTGGGGGGCGGGGGGCACAGATACGCAGTATTTT. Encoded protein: CASSPWGAGGTDTQYF.

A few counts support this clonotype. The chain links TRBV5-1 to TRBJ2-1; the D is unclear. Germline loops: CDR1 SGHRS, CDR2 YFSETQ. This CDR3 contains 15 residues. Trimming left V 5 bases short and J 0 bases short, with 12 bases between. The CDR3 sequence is CASSSLSGSYNEQFF. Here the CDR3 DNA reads TGCGCCAGCAGTAGCCTTAGTGGCTCCTACAATGAGCAGTTCTTC.

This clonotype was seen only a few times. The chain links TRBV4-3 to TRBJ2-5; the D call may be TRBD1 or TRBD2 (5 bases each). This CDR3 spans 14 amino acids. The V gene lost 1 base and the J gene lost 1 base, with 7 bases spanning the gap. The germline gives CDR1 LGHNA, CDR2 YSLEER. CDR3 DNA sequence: TGCGCCAGCAGCCAAGGGGGGAGCCAAGAGACCCAGTACTTC. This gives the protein CASSQGGSQETQYF.

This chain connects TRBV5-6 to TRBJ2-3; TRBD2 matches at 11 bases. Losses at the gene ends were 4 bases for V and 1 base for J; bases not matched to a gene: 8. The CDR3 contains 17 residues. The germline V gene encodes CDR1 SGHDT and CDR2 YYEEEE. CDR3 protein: CASSPGTLAGGTDTQYF. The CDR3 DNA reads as TGTGCCAGCAGCCCTGGGACACTAGCGGGGGGCACAGATACGCAGTATTTT.